The sequence of this T cell receptor beta chain was determined in a study of metastatic and nonmetastatic thyroid tumors. Note on this clone: The same CDR3 also results from other DNA sequences found in this sample.

Ahead of thyroid surgery, no patient had received treatment of any kind. As processed by the authors: Variation in CDR3 across clinicopathological groups served as the basis for constructing a distant-metastasis classifier in papillary thyroid cancer. TCRdb re-clonotyped the PCR reads through MiXCR. TCRdb, rather than the study authors, made the V and J calls. This table has about 33,000 clones, 15% to 20% appearing once. Trimming removed 1 base at V and 8 bases at J, with 17 bases between. CDR3 length: 14 amino acids. Per the germline V gene, CDR1 is DFQATT and CDR2 is SNEGSKA (reference sequence). This TCR was sampled from a male donor with papillary thyroid cancer or a benign thyroid nodule (not recorded which). Some clones in this sample may be carry-over from other donors' samples. J is TRBJ2-5 and V is TRBV20-1, with D tentatively TRBD1 (5 bases). Sequenced sample: blood. CDR3 residues: CSARGGTPGDTQYF. The CDR3, as DNA: TGCAGTGCTAGAGGGGGCACCCCCGGTGATACCCAGTACTTC.